Listed here is a single TCR beta chain. The specificity of this receptor is unknown. No base-level quality is on record; no much larger clone is a single base apart. The CDR3 runs 13 amino acids, cysteine and phenylalanine included. This entry keeps only the CDR3 DNA: 39 bases, framed from base 1. V lost 2 bases and J lost 7 bases; the stretch between them is 9 bases long. Looking up the germline V gene (reference sequence) yields CDR1 LGHDT and CDR2 YNNKEL. The immunoSEQ Assay, a bias-controlled multiplex PCR, was used to amplify TCRbeta CDR3 regions from genomic DNA. On the authors' methods: Within the assay, amplification of reference gene primers was used to estimate how many nucleated cells each sample contained. To quantify the absolute abundance of each unique TCRbeta CDR3 rearrangement, sequence reads were collapsed and filtered. For each sample, productive Simpson clonality was calculated as the square root of Simpson's diversity index across productive rearrangements. TCRdb retrieved this table from immuneACCESS and kept in-frame rearrangements only. Not all clones are present; in checked studies, unresolved V genes account for under half, and no reason is known for the remainder. That table supplies the V and J calls and clone size; D and trimming were determined from the DNA. Here the sample has around 100,000 clones; 90% occur a single time. The top ten constitute 4% to 5.5% of the sample.

The data originate from a study of blood T cell repertoires in COVID-19 (TCRdb year 2020). The study in broad terms: Samples from collaborators originated in the United States, Italy and Spain and spanned both the acute and convalescent phases of COVID-19. The samples were drawn from two sources: the first 160 participants of the ongoing ImmuneRACE study, and 1,200 or so subjects contributed by 6 global collaborators. The repertoires were made available in a free public database intended to serve as a resource for research on the immune response to SARS-CoV-2. The material from the prospective study consisted of cDNA or gDNA derived from T cells, B-cell-depleted T cells, or PBMCs. HLA class I and class II types, where available, came from metadata supplied by the sample provider rather than from assay-based typing. The sample metadata nearly always contained a de-identified subject ID, COVID-19 status, age in years and sex. The dataset comprised deeply sampled blood TCRbeta repertoires from subjects exposed to, actively infected with, or recovered from COVID-19. The research as a whole found: How much clinical and demographic metadata was included differed by source and by participant, and the metadata was provided uncurated.

Collaborating institutions collected whole blood in K2EDTA tubes following their own protocols. Collaborator samples were shipped for TCRbeta analysis as frozen whole blood, isolated PBMCs, or DNA extracted from either sample type. The sequence came from a woman between 45 and 60 years old with acute or convalescent COVID-19. Source material: peripheral blood. The chain joins TRBV3-1 (or the pseudogene TRBV3-2) to TRBJ2-1, with an unclear D gene assignment. The DNA sequence is as follows: TGTGCCAGCAGCCAACCGGCCGGGAATGAGCAGTTCTTC. The resulting protein is CASSQPAGNEQFF.